The 15 T cell receptor beta chains below were found in one sample sequenced in a study of CD8 T cells in ankylosing spondylitis. TCRdb reanalysed the 5' RACE reads using MiXCR and keeps one entry per CDR3 protein. The sample consists of roughly 60,000 distinct CDR3 sequences, about 6.2% of them appearing once. Sequences were obtained from synovial fluid, either unsorted or a sorted T cell fraction (not recorded which). The receptors shown here come from a male donor with ankylosing spondylitis.

This clonotype was seen at least ten times. V and J are TRBV4-2 and TRBJ1-1; 7 nucleotides agree with TRBD1. The length of the CDR3 is 16 residues. V shed 2 bases, J shed 3 bases, and the junction held 9 bases outside the gene matches. The V gene's germline CDR1 is LGHNA and CDR2 YNFKEQ. CDR3 DNA sequence: TGTGCCAGCAGCCAACGAGTAGGACAGGAGGACACTGAAGCTTTCTTT. Translating it yields CASSQRVGQEDTEAFF.

This clonotype was counted many times. This chain uses TRBV2 with TRBJ2-4; TRBD1 or TRBD2 may be the D gene (5 bases each). CDR1 and CDR2 from the germline V gene are SNHLY and FYNNEI. This CDR3 comprises 13 residues. V was cut by 3 bases and J by 6 bases, with 9 bases left in between. Here the CDR3 reads CASSEGVGNIQYF. The CDR3 coding sequence is TGTGCCAGCAGTGAGGGGGTGGGAAACATTCAGTACTTC.

This clonotype has ten or more counts. This chain connects TRBV9 to TRBJ2-7, with TRBD2 identical over 9 bases. CDR1 is SGDLS and CDR2 is YYNGEE in the germline V gene. Trimming at V came to 4 bases and at J to 0 bases, leaving 11 bases not matched to a gene. The CDR3 is 17 amino acids. CDR3 DNA sequence: TGTGCCAGCAGCATGGGACTAGCCAGCGGGGCCTCCTACGAGCAGTACTTC. This translates into CASSMGLASGASYEQYF.

This clonotype has ten or more counts. This chain links TRBV28 with TRBJ2-4, with D unresolved. V lost 6 bases, J lost 0 bases, and 3 bases lay in between. This CDR3 has 12 residues. In germline, CDR1 is MDHEN, CDR2 SYDVKM. CDR3 residues: CASRKAKNIQYF. The DNA for the CDR3 is TGTGCCAGCAGGAAAGCCAAAAACATTCAGTACTTC.

This clonotype qualifies as medium-sized. The chain uses TRBV29-1 and TRBJ1-4; D not resolved. V shed 7 bases and J shed 0 bases, with 9 bases lying between them. Germline loops: CDR1 SQVTM, CDR2 ANQGSEA. This CDR3 region has 13 residues. CDR3 bases: TGCAGCGCTGCCTTTGCAACTAATGAAAAACTGTTTTTT. This gives the protein CSAAFATNEKLFF.

Ten or more counts support this clonotype. The V call is TRBV24-1, the J call TRBJ1-5, with D possibly being TRBD1 (5 bases). There are 14 residues in the CDR3. V dropped 2 bases and J dropped 4 bases, with 8 bases sitting between them. CDR1 is KGHDR and CDR2 is SFDVKD in the germline V gene. CDR3 region: CATSDSGGNQPQHF. CDR3 DNA: TGTGCCACCAGTGATTCGGGGGGTAATCAGCCCCAGCATTTT.

This clonotype was observed a few times. The rearrangement uses TRBV29-1 and TRBJ2-5, with a possible D match to TRBD1 (6 bases). The germline V and J ends were trimmed by 4 bases and 4 bases, with 13 bases remaining between them. Germline V gives CDR1 SQVTM, CDR2 ANQGSEA. The CDR3 has 13 amino acids. The CDR3 nucleotides read TGCAGCGTTGGTGGGGGCAGGGGAGAGACCCAGTACTTC. This translates into CSVGGGRGETQYF.

This clonotype showed up just a few times. This chain links TRBV6-5 with TRBJ1-3; D gene ambiguous. This CDR3 region has 16 residues. The germline gives CDR1 MNHEY, CDR2 SVGAGI. Trimming took off 0 bases at V and 0 bases at J, with 9 bases between the two ends. The CDR3 coding sequence is TGTGCCAGCAGTTACTCCCCCTCAGACTCTGGAAACACCATATATTTT. This translates into CASSYSPSDSGNTIYF.

This clonotype was seen ten or more times. This sequence joins TRBV10-3 and TRBJ2-1; 7 bases map to TRBD2. V lost 1 base, J lost 10 bases, and 7 bases stayed unmatched. In germline, CDR1 is ENHRY, CDR2 SYGVKD. The CDR3 spans 14 residues. As DNA, the CDR3 is TGTGCCATCAGTGAGTGGAGGGAGGGCTGGGAGCAGTTCTTC. Translated, it gives CAISEWREGWEQFF.

The table lists this clonotype with many counts. The V and J genes are TRBV28 and TRBJ2-7; D may be TRBD2 (7 bases). The CDR3 has 13 amino acids. Germline assignment: CDR1 MDHEN and CDR2 SYDVKM. Trimming stripped 8 bases from V and 3 bases from J, with 14 bases between. The CDR3 region has the DNA TGTGCCAGCGGGGACGGGGGGCTCTACGAGCAGTACTTC. It specifies CASGDGGLYEQYF. Variable domain in full (rest from reference TRBV28 and TRBJ2-7): DVKVTQSSRYLVKRTGEKVFLECVQDMDHENMFWYRQDPGLGLRLIYFSYDVKMKEKGDIPEGYSVSREKKERFSLILESASTNQTSMYLCASGDGGLYEQYFGPGTRLTVT.

The sample holds many counts of this clonotype. The CDR3 is CAISEPGQEASGANVLTF. The CDR3 region has the DNA TGTGCCATCAGTGAGCCGGGACAGGAGGCCTCTGGGGCCAACGTCCTGACTTTC. V gene TRBV10-3 combines with J gene TRBJ2-6; 8 bases agree with TRBD1. CDR1 is ENHRY and CDR2 is SYGVKD in the germline V gene. V lost 2 bases and J lost 0; bases outside the gene matches: 6. The CDR3 is made up of 18 amino acids.

The sample holds many counts of this clonotype. The chain carries TRBV28 and TRBJ2-1, with D perhaps matching TRBD1 (6 bases). Trimming cost V 6 bases and J 2 bases, with 11 bases left between them. The CDR3 extends over 14 amino acids. CDR1 and CDR2 from the germline V gene are MDHEN and SYDVKM. The DNA for the CDR3 is TGTGCCAGCAGCCCGCGACAGGCCTACAATGAGCAGTTCTTC. Translated, it gives CASSPRQAYNEQFF.

This clonotype was seen just once. A much larger clone sits a single nucleotide away, making a read error possible. The rearrangement links TRBV7-7 to TRBJ2-3, with 11 nucleotides matching TRBD2. The CDR3 totals 14 residues. In germline, CDR1 is SSHAT, CDR2 FNYEAQ (reference sequence). The CDR3 sequence: CASSLGGLADTKYF. CDR3 sequence (DNA): TGTGCCAGCAGCTTAGGGGGACTAGCGGATACGAAGTATTTT. The entire variable domain, with the rest obtained from reference TRBV7-7 and TRBJ2-3, is as follows: GAGVSQSPRYKVTKRGQDVTLRCDPISSHATLYWYQQALGQGPEFLTYFNYEAQPDKSGLPSDRFSAERPEGSISTLTIQRTEQRDSAMYRCASSLGGLADTKYFGPGTRLTVL.

This clonotype showed up just a few times. The chain is built from TRBV20-1 and TRBJ2-1; a weak D match, TRBD2 (5 bases). The ends were cut back, 0 bases at V and 7 bases at J, with 19 bases in the middle. CDR3 length: 16 amino acids. Germline CDR1 reads DFQATT; CDR2 reads SNEGSKA (reference sequence). CDR3 nucleotides: TGCAGTGCTAGAGAATCCCTTGGGTGGGAGAATAATGAGCAGTTCTTC. As protein: CSARESLGWENNEQFF.

The chain links TRBV2 to TRBJ2-2, with a tentative D call TRBD1 (6 bases). Germline V gives CDR1 SNHLY, CDR2 FYNNEI. The germline V and J ends were trimmed by 7 bases and 6 bases, with 18 bases remaining between them. The CDR3 runs to 15 residues. Written as DNA, the CDR3 is TGTGCCAGCAACTTGGTTGGGGGCTCTTCCGGGGAGCTGTTTTTT. Protein sequence: CASNLVGGSSGELFF.